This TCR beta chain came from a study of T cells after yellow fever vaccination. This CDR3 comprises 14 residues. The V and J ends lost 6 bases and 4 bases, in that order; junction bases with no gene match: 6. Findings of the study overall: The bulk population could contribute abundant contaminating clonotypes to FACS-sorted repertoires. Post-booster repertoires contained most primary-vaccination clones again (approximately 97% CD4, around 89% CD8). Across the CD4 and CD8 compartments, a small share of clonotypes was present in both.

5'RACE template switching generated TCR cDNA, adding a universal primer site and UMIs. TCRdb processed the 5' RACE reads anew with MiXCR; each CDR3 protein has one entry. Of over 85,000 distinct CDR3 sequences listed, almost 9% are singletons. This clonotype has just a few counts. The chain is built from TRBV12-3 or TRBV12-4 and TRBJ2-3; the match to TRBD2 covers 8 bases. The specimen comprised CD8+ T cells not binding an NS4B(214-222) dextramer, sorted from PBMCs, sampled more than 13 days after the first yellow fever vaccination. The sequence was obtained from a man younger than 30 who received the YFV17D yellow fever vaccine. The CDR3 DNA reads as TGTGCCAGCAGCCATGGACTAGCAGCAGATACGCAGTATTTT. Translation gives CASSHGLAADTQYF.